The rows below give T cell receptor beta chains drawn from one sample of a study of shared clonotypes between healthy human individuals. Data came from immunoSEQ multiplex PCR; TCRdb stores just in-frame clones and leaves some out. The table lists 1,400,000 or so clones, 97% to 99% of them singletons. Sequencing was carried out using naive CD4+ T cells sorted from blood. The receptors here all came from a man between 25 and 39 years old in good health. Each CDR3 is given with its conserved first and last residue. Fields, in order: clone size, V gene, J gene, D gene, CDR3 DNA, CDR3 protein. The D gene is left open where the match is weak. Some rows mark clone size as missing; the rest say once, few, many or name a class of expanded clone.

clone_size: .
v_call: TRBV7-2
j_call: TRBJ2-1
d_call: .
cdr3_nt: TGTGCCAGCAGCTCCAGGCCGTACAATGAGCAGTTCTTC
cdr3_aa: CASSSRPYNEQFF

clone_size: .
v_call: TRBV5-1
j_call: TRBJ2-6
d_call: .
cdr3_nt: TGCGCCAGCAGCTTGGGGCCAGGGCCCCACTCTGGGGCCAACGTCCTGACTTTC
cdr3_aa: CASSLGPGPHSGANVLTF

clone_size: .
v_call: TRBV13
j_call: TRBJ2-2
d_call: TRBD2
cdr3_nt: TGTGCCAGCAGCTTTTCTCGCGGGAGCGTCTCGTCCGGGGAGCTGTTTTTT
cdr3_aa: CASSFSRGSVSSGELFF

clone_size: .
v_call: TRBV11-3
j_call: TRBJ2-1
d_call: .
cdr3_nt: TGTGCCAGCAGCTTAAGCCCCTTGAACAATGAGCAGTTCTTC
cdr3_aa: CASSLSPLNNEQFF

clone_size: .
v_call: TRBV5-8
j_call: TRBJ1-5
d_call: TRBD1
cdr3_nt: TGTGCCAGCAGAGATCCCGGGAAGGGGGCGTTTCAGCCCCAGCATTTT
cdr3_aa: CASRDPGKGAFQPQHF

clone_size: .
v_call: TRBV7-9
j_call: TRBJ2-3
d_call: TRBD2
cdr3_nt: TGTGCCAGCAGCCCACGGAAGCGGGAAGAATACACAGATACGCAGTATTTT
cdr3_aa: CASSPRKREEYTDTQYF

clone_size: .
v_call: TRBV7-6
j_call: TRBJ2-3
d_call: .
cdr3_nt: TGTGCCAGCAGCTTAGGGGCGGACTTTTTTGATACGCAGTATTTT
cdr3_aa: CASSLGADFFDTQYF

clone_size: .
v_call: TRBV27
j_call: TRBJ1-1
d_call: .
cdr3_nt: TGTGCCAGCAGTTTAGGCTTGGGGCGGGGGGACACTGAAGCTTTCTTT
cdr3_aa: CASSLGLGRGDTEAFF

clone_size: .
v_call: TRBV5-1
j_call: TRBJ2-1
d_call: TRBD2
cdr3_nt: TGCGCCAGCAGCTTGGGACTAGCGGGGTCCAATGAGCAGTTCTTC
cdr3_aa: CASSLGLAGSNEQFF

clone_size: .
v_call: TRBV2
j_call: TRBJ2-7
d_call: TRBD1
cdr3_nt: TGTGCCAGCCGACAGGGTCCGACGCACTTC
cdr3_aa: CASRQGPTHF

clone_size: once
v_call: TRBV5-4
j_call: TRBJ1-2
d_call: .
cdr3_nt: TGTGCCAGCAGCTCCCTCATGTCGAACTATGGCTACACCTTC
cdr3_aa: CASSSLMSNYGYTF

clone_size: .
v_call: TRBV4-2
j_call: TRBJ2-1
d_call: .
cdr3_nt: TGTGCCAGCAGCCAACCCCGGACCGATGAGCAGTTCTTC
cdr3_aa: CASSQPRTDEQFF

clone_size: .
v_call: TRBV4-1
j_call: TRBJ2-3
d_call: TRBD2
cdr3_nt: TGCGCCAGCAGCCGCACCAAGACGACTAGCGGAGAGGGGGCTAGCACAGATACGCAGTATTTT
cdr3_aa: CASSRTKTTSGEGASTDTQYF

clone_size: .
v_call: TRBV25-1
j_call: TRBJ2-1
d_call: TRBD1
cdr3_nt: TGTGCCAGCAGGGGAAGCGCGGGACAGGGGACCGATGAGCAGTTCTTC
cdr3_aa: CASRGSAGQGTDEQFF

clone_size: .
v_call: TRBV27
j_call: TRBJ1-5
d_call: .
cdr3_nt: TGTGCCAGCAGTTTACTGTCAGGGCGAGATCAGCCCCAGCATTTT
cdr3_aa: CASSLLSGRDQPQHF

clone_size: .
v_call: TRBV19
j_call: TRBJ1-4
d_call: .
cdr3_nt: TGTGCCAGTAGTAATCGCCAGAATGAAAAACTGTTTTTT
cdr3_aa: CASSNRQNEKLFF